The 6 T cell receptor beta chains listed next were all sequenced from one sample in a study of blood T cell repertoires in COVID-19. The data were produced by immunoSEQ multiplex PCR, yet TCRdb's version contains in-frame clones alone and is incomplete. Of 400,000 to 450,000 clones detected, about nine tenths appear once; the ten largest clones hold over 10%. Sequencing was carried out using peripheral blood. The receptors come from a woman aged 45-60 years with COVID-19, enrolled during active disease.

CDR3 in amino acids: CASSPRRGLETQYF. The CDR3 coding sequence is TGTGCCAGCAGCCCAAGGAGGGGGCTGGAGACCCAGTACTTC. The rearrangement joins TRBV11-2 to TRBJ2-5; tentative D call: TRBD1 (7 bases). This CDR3 spans 14 amino acids. V was shortened by 5 bases and J by 5 bases, with 15 bases between the two germline ends. Germline CDR1 reads SGHAT; CDR2 reads FQNNGV.

The chain carries TRBV9 and TRBJ2-7; D not certain. V was trimmed by 0 bases and J by 2 bases, leaving 12 bases between them. The V gene's germline CDR1 is SGDLS and CDR2 YYNGEE. The CDR3 is 15 residues long. The CDR3 spells CASSVGSQRAYEQYF. In nucleotides, the CDR3 is TGTGCCAGCAGCGTAGGGTCACAACGTGCCTACGAGCAGTACTTC.

The chain uses TRBV28 and TRBJ1-4; D is possibly TRBD1 (5 bases). Looked up from germline, CDR1 is MDHEN and CDR2 is SYDVKM. Deletions cut 6 bases from V and 1 base from J, with 12 bases between. This CDR3 has 15 residues. This CDR3 is CASSSPGGTNEKLFF. The CDR3, as DNA: TGTGCCAGCAGCTCCCCGGGGGGAACTAATGAAAAACTGTTTTTT.

The chain is built from TRBV21-1 and TRBJ1-4. TRBV21-1 is deemed a pseudogene. This CDR3 comprises 14 residues. CDR3 nucleotides: TGTGCCAGCAGCGCTAATGTTCCCGATGAAAAACTGTTTTTT. This translates into CASSANVPDEKLFF.

The chain couples TRBV7-2 to TRBJ2-1; TRBD2 is a possible D gene (6 bases). This CDR3 has 12 amino acids. V dropped 6 bases and J dropped 10 bases, with 13 bases sitting between them. Germline CDR1 SGHTA, CDR2 FQGNSA. CDR3 amino acids: CASRLRTNEQFF. The CDR3 bases are TGTGCCAGCAGACTTCGGACTAACGAGCAGTTCTTC.

The chain is built from TRBV7-9 and TRBJ2-3; D is undetermined. The germline V and J ends were trimmed by 3 bases and 10 bases, with 8 bases remaining between them. The CDR3 contains 11 residues. Germline V CDR1 and CDR2: SEHNR, FQNEAQ (reference sequence). This CDR3 reads CASSFGEAQYF. CDR3 in DNA: TGTGCCAGCAGCTTCGGCGAGGCGCAGTATTTT.